One and the same sample provided the 25 T cell receptor beta chains below, sequenced in a study of blood T cell repertoires in COVID-19. The assay was immunoSEQ multiplex PCR, and TCRdb's table has in-frame clones only and misses some. Altogether 85,000 to 120,000 clones are present, around nine tenths being singletons, with the ten largest covering 1.9%. The sample consisted of peripheral blood. Every receptor here comes from a woman aged 50 to 60 with COVID-19, enrolled during active disease.

This clone showed up just a few times. The CDR3 DNA follows: TGTGCCAGCAGTTCGAGACAGGGGGCAGGTTCACCCCTCCACTTT. Translated: CASSSRQGAGSPLHF. The chain couples TRBV27 to TRBJ1-6, with 10 bases lining up with TRBD1. This CDR3 is built from 15 residues. Germline trimming cut 4 bases from V and 9 bases from J; bases unmatched to any gene: 6. CDR1 and CDR2 from the germline V gene are MNHEY and SMNVEV (reference sequence).

The rearrangement links TRBV27 to TRBJ2-7, with 7 bases that match TRBD2. The CDR3 is 12 residues long. V lost 7 bases and J lost 4; bases outside the gene matches: 4. CDR1 and CDR2 from the germline V gene are MNHEY and SMNVEV (reference sequence). In DNA form, the CDR3 reads TGTGCCAGCATTGGGGGGGGTTACGAGCAGTACTTC. As protein: CASIGGGYEQYF.

This chain links TRBV19 with TRBJ1-4; possibly TRBD1 for D (5 bases). There are 15 residues in the CDR3. V dropped 3 bases and J dropped 2 bases, with 10 bases sitting between them. CDR1 is LNHDA and CDR2 is SQIVND in the germline V gene (reference sequence). CDR3 DNA: TGTGCCAGTAGTATGAACGGGGGGACTAATGAAAAACTGTTTTTT. This gives the protein CASSMNGGTNEKLFF.

This clone was counted a single time. The V gene is TRBV2, the J gene TRBJ1-5, with TRBD1 matching 8 bases. CDR1 is SNHLY and CDR2 is FYNNEI in the germline V gene. This CDR3 region has 14 residues. J was trimmed by 4 bases and V by 1 base; bases with no gene match: 0. CDR3 DNA sequence: TGTGCCAGCAGTGAAGGACAGGGGAATCAGCCCCAGCATTTT. Translated: CASSEGQGNQPQHF.

The chain has TRBV3-1 (or the pseudogene TRBV3-2) and TRBJ1-2; 7 positions agree with TRBD1. CDR1 is LGHDT and CDR2 is YNNKEL in the germline V gene (reference sequence). The trim removed 4 bases at V and 4 bases at J, leaving 3 bases unmatched. The CDR3 runs to 13 residues. Here the CDR3 reads CASSRGTVYGYTF. The CDR3 DNA is TGTGCCAGCAGCCGCGGGACAGTCTATGGCTACACCTTC.

The V call is TRBV19, the J call TRBJ2-1; 9 bases agree with TRBD1. CDR1 LNHDA and CDR2 SQIVND come from the germline V gene (reference sequence). This CDR3 region has 16 residues. V lost 2 bases to trimming and J lost 4 bases; unmatched junction nucleotides: 6. In DNA form, the CDR3 reads TGTGCCAGTAGTATACCACAGGGGGCGTTTTACAATGAGCAGTTCTTC. The encoded protein is CASSIPQGAFYNEQFF. The whole variable domain, remainder taken from reference TRBV19 and TRBJ2-1, is DGGITQSPKYLFRKEGQNVTLSCEQNLNHDAMYWYRQDPGQGLRLIYYSQIVNDFQKGDIAEGYSVSREKKESFPLTVTSAQKNPTAFYLCASSIPQGAFYNEQFFGPGTRLTVL.

This clone was observed a single time. V gene TRBV10-3 combines with J gene TRBJ2-7; 16 bases line up with TRBD2. With 7 bases clipped from V and 1 base from J, the junction kept 4 bases outside the gene matches. There are 16 residues in the CDR3. CDR1 and CDR2 (germline): ENHRY, SYGVKD. Written as DNA, the CDR3 is TGTGCCATCACCAGGGGACTAGCGGGGGGGTCCTACGAGCAGTACTTC. Its translation is CAITRGLAGGSYEQYF.

The CDR3 coding sequence is TGTGCTAGTGGTTTGGTACGGGTTTTATTAGCGGGGGGAGGCACAGATACGCAGTATTTT. Translating it yields CASGLVRVLLAGGGTDTQYF. The chain couples TRBV12-5 to TRBJ2-3; 10 positions agree with TRBD2. Germline V CDR1 and CDR2: LGHNT, FRNRAP. Trimming cost V 0 bases and J 1 base; bases outside gene matches: 13. This CDR3 spans 20 amino acids. The full variable domain, rest sourced from reference TRBV12-5 and TRBJ2-3, is DARVTQTPRHKVTEMGQEVTMRCQPILGHNTVFWYRQTMMQGLELLAYFRNRAPLDDSGMPKDRFSAEMPDATLATLKIQPSEPRDSAVYFCASGLVRVLLAGGGTDTQYFGPGTRLTVL.

The CDR3 loop is CASSPHRVSTGELFF. CDR3 bases: TGTGCCAGCAGCCCACACAGGGTATCGACCGGGGAGCTGTTTTTT. The chain uses TRBV6-2 or TRBV6-3 and TRBJ2-2; D perhaps matches TRBD1 (6 bases). The CDR3 has 15 residues. Trimming removed 6 bases at V and 5 bases at J, with 16 bases between. Germline CDR1 MNHEY, CDR2 SVGEGT.

The chain combines TRBV7-2 with TRBJ2-5; 9 bases align to TRBD2. CDR3 length equals 16 residues. J was trimmed by 5 bases and V by 6 bases; bases with no gene match: 13. Germline V CDR1 and CDR2: SGHTA, FQGNSA. The CDR3 loop is CASSRTSGGRIETQYF. The CDR3 region has the DNA TGTGCCAGCAGTCGGACAAGCGGGGGGCGGATTGAGACCCAGTACTTC.

This sequence joins TRBV2 and TRBJ1-3; D gene uncertain. CDR1 and CDR2 (germline): SNHLY, FYNNEI. The V and J ends lost 6 bases and 8 bases respectively, with 17 bases between them. This CDR3 is built from 14 residues. The CDR3 protein is CASRKSSGADTIYF. The CDR3 DNA reads as TGTGCCAGCAGGAAATCCAGCGGCGCGGACACCATATATTTT.

The chain recombines TRBV27 with TRBJ1-4; 9 bases are a match to TRBD1. This CDR3 has 16 amino acids. The germline V gene encodes CDR1 MNHEY and CDR2 SMNVEV (reference sequence). With V trimmed by 5 bases and J by 8 bases, 12 bases remained unmatched. CDR3 sequence reads: CASSPRVGTGLEKLFF. The DNA for the CDR3 is TGTGCCAGCAGTCCGAGAGTCGGGACAGGGCTGGAAAAACTGTTTTTT.

This rearrangement joins TRBV11-2 to TRBJ2-1; 9 bases are a match to TRBD2. Germline CDR1 reads SGHAT; CDR2 reads FQNNGV. The CDR3 has 14 residues. Trimming took 10 bases from V and 4 from J; bases not matched to a gene: 8. The CDR3 coding sequence is TGTGCCACAAGGCCGCGGGGGGGATACAATGAGCAGTTCTTC. Its translation is CATRPRGGYNEQFF. Using reference TRBV11-2 and TRBJ2-1 for the parts outside the CDR3, the full variable domain is EAGVAQSPRYKIIEKRQSVAFWCNPISGHATLYWYQQILGQGPKLLIQFQNNGVVDDSQLPKDRFSAERLKGVDSTLKIQPAKLEDSAVYLCATRPRGGYNEQFFGPGTRLTVL.

This chain connects TRBV6-1 to TRBJ2-6; 10 positions match TRBD1. The CDR3 loop spans 17 amino acids. Germline assignment: CDR1 MNHNS and CDR2 SASEGT. J gave up 1 base and V 4 bases, and 4 bases lay outside the gene matches. The CDR3 here is CASSGGTGVSGANVLTF. CDR3 DNA: TGTGCCAGCAGTGGCGGGACAGGGGTGTCTGGGGCCAACGTCCTGACTTTC.

The chain couples TRBV9 to TRBJ2-6, with 7 bases identical to TRBD1. The germline CDR1 and CDR2 sequences are SGDLS and YYNGEE. V was pared by 3 bases and J by 1 base, with 7 bases of the junction left unmatched. The CDR3 is 17 residues long. The CDR3 is CASSAGSQGSGANVLTF. The DNA of the CDR3 is TGTGCCAGCAGCGCGGGTTCACAGGGGTCTGGGGCCAACGTCCTGACTTTC.

The CDR3 here is CASSSSFTGTSNQPQHF. CDR3 coding DNA: TGTGCCAGCAGCTCCTCCTTCACAGGGACCAGCAATCAGCCCCAGCATTTT. The chain uses TRBV7-2 and TRBJ1-5; a possible D gene is TRBD1 (6 bases). The V gene lost 4 bases and the J gene lost 1 base, with 17 bases spanning the gap. Germline V gene data show CDR1 as SGHTA and CDR2 as FQGNSA. This CDR3 spans 17 amino acids.

The chain has TRBV5-4 and TRBJ1-2; weak D call: TRBD1 (5 bases). The CDR3 runs to 13 residues. Deletions cut 7 bases from V and 1 base from J, with 11 bases between. Germline CDR1 reads SGHNT; CDR2 reads YYREEE (reference sequence). CDR3 DNA sequence: TGTGCCAGCTCTCCAGGACATAACTATGGCTACACCTTC. As protein: CASSPGHNYGYTF.

The chain carries TRBV28 and TRBJ2-3; D gene uncertain. The CDR3 spans 13 residues. V dropped 8 bases and J dropped 5 bases, with 14 bases sitting between them. Germline assignment: CDR1 MDHEN and CDR2 SYDVKM. In nucleotides, the CDR3 is TGTGCCAGCTTCCTCGACACCGGAGATACGCAGTATTTT. This sequence encodes CASFLDTGDTQYF.

The CDR3 region is CASSLGPENTEAFF. CDR3 nucleotides: TGTGCCAGCAGCTTGGGCCCAGAGAACACTGAAGCTTTCTTT. The gene calls are TRBV5-4 and TRBJ1-1; D gene ambiguous. Looked up from germline, CDR1 is SGHNT and CDR2 is YYREEE (reference sequence). Trimming removed 0 bases from V and 1 base from J, with 7 bases in between. This CDR3 comprises 14 residues.

The V gene is TRBV19, the J gene TRBJ1-1, with TRBD1 identical over 7 bases. CDR1 and CDR2 from the germline V gene are LNHDA and SQIVND (reference sequence). The CDR3 covers 14 residues. Germline trimming cut 5 bases from V and 3 bases from J; bases unmatched to any gene: 6. CDR3 region: CASSVAGQYTEAFF. CDR3 in DNA: TGTGCCAGTAGTGTCGCGGGACAGTACACTGAAGCTTTCTTT.

This rearrangement joins TRBV30 to TRBJ1-5; 7 positions agree with TRBD1. CDR1 and CDR2 (germline): GTSNPN, SVGIG (reference sequence). The CDR3 sequence is 14 residues long. V dropped 1 base and J dropped 4; count of bases not matched to a gene: 4. CDR3 residues: CAWSDRGWNQPQHF. Here the CDR3 DNA reads TGTGCCTGGAGTGACAGGGGTTGGAATCAGCCCCAGCATTTT.

This sequence joins TRBV6-5 and TRBJ2-2; 10 bases fit TRBD1. The CDR3 has 15 residues. Germline V gives CDR1 MNHEY, CDR2 SVGAGI. Germline trimming cut 5 bases from V and 7 bases from J; bases unmatched to any gene: 7. In nucleotides, the CDR3 is TGTGCCAGCAGTACCCGACAGGGGGCGGGCGGGGAGCTGTTTTTT. Its translation: CASSTRQGAGGELFF.

The chain has TRBV5-1 and TRBJ2-1; maybe TRBD1 (6 bases). Germline CDR1 SGHRS, CDR2 YFSETQ. V gave up 6 bases and J gave up 4 bases, with 14 bases separating them. The CDR3 sequence is 14 residues long. CDR3 amino acids: CASNKNRDYNEQFF. Here the CDR3 DNA reads TGCGCCAGCAACAAGAACAGGGATTACAATGAGCAGTTCTTC.

This sequence joins TRBV5-6 and TRBJ2-6; weak D call: TRBD2 (7 bases). The CDR3 contains 18 residues. V shed 4 bases and J shed 1 base, with 18 bases lying between them. CDR1 and CDR2 from the germline V gene are SGHDT and YYEEEE. CDR3: CASSPEGGLRSGANVLTF. CDR3 nucleotides: TGTGCCAGCAGCCCCGAGGGGGGGTTGAGGTCTGGGGCCAACGTCCTGACTTTC.

This chain links TRBV2 with TRBJ2-1; TRBD2 matches at 7 bases. Germline CDR1 reads SNHLY; CDR2 reads FYNNEI. V gave up 4 bases and J gave up 6 bases; unmatched junction bases: 12. The CDR3 covers 16 residues. CDR3 sequence (DNA): TGTGCCAGCAGTGGGGGCGGGGGACGAGAACTCAATGAGCAGTTCTTC. As protein: CASSGGGGRELNEQFF. The complete variable domain, with remaining parts taken from reference TRBV2 and TRBJ2-1, reads EPEVTQTPSHQVTQMGQEVILRCVPISNHLYFYWYRQILGQKVEFLVSFYNNEISEKSEIFDDQFSVERPDGSNFTLKIRSTKLEDSAMYFCASSGGGGRELNEQFFGPGTRLTVL.